The sequence of this T cell receptor (beta chain) was determined in a study of cytomegalovirus exposure and HLA in healthy donors. This clone was counted a few times. Germline values: CDR1 SGHDT, CDR2 YYEEEE. The ends lost 4 bases at V and 6 bases at J; junction bases unmatched: 9. The length of the CDR3 is 15 residues. 13 Jbeta primers and 60 Vbeta primers were used for the PCR. Assay used: immunoSEQ multiplex PCR; TCRdb lists only in-frame clones, some missing. The table includes about 170,000 clones, almost 75% detected once. The chain combines TRBV5-6 with TRBJ2-2; 7 bases agree with TRBD2. The material sequenced was PBMCs. This receptor was identified in a woman younger than 30 in good health and CMV-seropositive. The CDR3 reads CASSRDSGGAGELFF. CDR3 in DNA: TGTGCCAGCAGCCGCGACAGTGGGGGGGCCGGGGAGCTGTTTTTT.